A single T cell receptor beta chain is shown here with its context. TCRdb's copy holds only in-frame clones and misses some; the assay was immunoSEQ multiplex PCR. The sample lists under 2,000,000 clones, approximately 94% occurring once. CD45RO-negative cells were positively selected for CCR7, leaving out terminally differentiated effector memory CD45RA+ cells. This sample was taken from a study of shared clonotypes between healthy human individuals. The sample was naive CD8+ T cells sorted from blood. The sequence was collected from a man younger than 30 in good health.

CDR3 sequence (DNA): TGTGCCAGCAGCTTCGCTCAGGGGAACGACGAGCAGTACTTC. Encoded protein: CASSFAQGNDEQYF. The rearrangement joins TRBV13 to TRBJ2-7, with D tentatively TRBD1 (6 bases). Trimming stripped 3 bases from V and 5 bases from J, with 14 bases between. The germline V gene has CDR1 PRHDT and CDR2 FYEKMQ (reference sequence). This CDR3 region has 14 residues.